This T cell receptor beta chain was identified during a study of cytomegalovirus exposure and HLA in healthy donors. The PCR contained 60 Vbeta and 13 Jbeta primers. Assay used: immunoSEQ multiplex PCR; TCRdb lists only in-frame clones, some missing. The data show about 80,000 clones, about 78% seen once. The CDR3 contains 11 residues. From germline, CDR1 is SGHAT and CDR2 FQNNGV. V gave up 1 base and J gave up 7 bases, with 5 bases separating them. This receptor was taken from a man aged 50-60 years in good health and CMV-seronegative. This chain links TRBV11-2 with TRBJ2-7; D is undetermined. The sample taken for sequencing was PBMCs. CDR3 residues: CASSLAGEQYF. CDR3 DNA sequence: TGTGCCAGCAGCTTAGCGGGTGAGCAGTACTTC.